Each of the 28 T cell receptor beta chains below was sequenced from the same sample in a study of CD8 T cells in ankylosing spondylitis. TCRdb reprocessed the 5' RACE reads with MiXCR, giving one entry per CDR3 protein. Among 250,000 to 350,000 distinct CDR3 sequences, 15% to 20% were seen once, and the ten largest hold roughly 7.4%. The sample comprised blood, either unsorted or a sorted T cell fraction (not recorded which). Receptors were obtained from a male donor with ankylosing spondylitis or in good health (not recorded which).

This clonotype came up a few times. V gene TRBV24-1 combines with J gene TRBJ2-3; 9 positions agree with TRBD2. J was trimmed by 0 bases and V by 9 bases; bases with no gene match: 18. CDR3 length equals 19 residues. Germline V gene data show CDR1 as KGHDR and CDR2 as SFDVKD. CDR3 bases: TGTGCCACCCGGGGGGGCAGGGCGACTAGCGGAACTAGCACAGATACGCAGTATTTT. Its protein product is CATRGGRATSGTSTDTQYF.

The chain uses TRBV12-3 or TRBV12-4 and TRBJ2-3; D unclear. V shed 2 bases and J shed 0 bases, with 12 bases lying between them. The CDR3 spans 16 residues. The CDR3 loop reads CASSLRLGSSTDTQYF. The CDR3 nucleotides are TGTGCCAGCAGTTTACGGCTAGGGTCTAGCACAGATACGCAGTATTTT.

The CDR3 region is CASSGQGRDTQYF. The CDR3 DNA reads as TGTGCCAGCAGCGGTCAGGGAAGGGATACGCAGTATTTT. The rearrangement links TRBV7-3 to TRBJ2-3, with a weak D call TRBD1 (5 bases). CDR3 length: 13 amino acids. Deletions cut 5 bases from V and 6 bases from J, with 12 bases between. The germline gives CDR1 SGHTA, CDR2 FQGTGA.

V and J are TRBV5-1 and TRBJ2-1; 7 bases fit TRBD2. CDR1 SGHRS and CDR2 YFSETQ come from the germline V gene. The CDR3 sequence is 14 residues long. Trimming cost V 0 bases and J 7 bases; bases outside gene matches: 4. Written as DNA, the CDR3 is TGCGCCAGCAGCTTGGTGGGTAGCGGGAATGAGCAGTTCTTC. This translates into CASSLVGSGNEQFF. Filled out from reference TRBV5-1 and TRBJ2-1, the complete variable domain reads KAGVTQTPRYLIKTRGQQVTLSCSPISGHRSVSWYQQTPGQGLQFLFEYFSETQRNKGNFPGRFSGRQFSNSRSEMNVSTLELGDSALYLCASSLVGSGNEQFFGPGTRLTVL.

Remarks on this clonotype: Possible read error: a much larger clone is one base away. The chain has TRBV20-1 and TRBJ1-5; 7 bases are shared with TRBD1. Per the germline V gene, CDR1 is DFQATT and CDR2 is SNEGSKA (reference sequence). V shed 7 bases, J shed 5 bases, and the junction held 11 bases outside the gene matches. The CDR3 is made up of 14 amino acids. In nucleotides, the CDR3 is TGCAGTGTTAGTCGCGGACAGGCAGATCAGCCCCAGCATTTT. Its protein product is CSVSRGQADQPQHF.

This clonotype was seen a handful of times. This chain connects TRBV5-1 to TRBJ2-3; 7 positions match TRBD1. The CDR3 contains 13 residues. Germline V gives CDR1 SGHRS, CDR2 YFSETQ. Trimming took 3 bases from V and 9 from J; bases not matched to a gene: 7. The CDR3 spells CASSSTGWGTQYF. CDR3 nucleotides: TGCGCCAGCAGCTCGACAGGGTGGGGGACGCAGTATTTT.

This clonotype has just a few counts. The gene calls are TRBV5-1 and TRBJ1-6, with no clear D. V lost 4 bases and J 0 bases, leaving 14 bases between the germline ends. The CDR3 has 17 amino acids. Germline CDR1 is SGHRS and CDR2 is YFSETQ. CDR3 in amino acids: CASSQSGRSSYNSPLHF. The CDR3 bases are TGCGCCAGCAGCCAGAGTGGCAGAAGCTCCTATAATTCACCCCTCCACTTT.

V and J are TRBV6-6 and TRBJ2-7; 8 bases are shared with TRBD1. In germline, CDR1 is MNHNY, CDR2 SVGAGI (reference sequence). The CDR3 sequence is 14 residues long. With 6 bases clipped from V and 4 bases from J, the junction kept 8 bases outside the gene matches. The CDR3 sequence: CASSQGTGAYEQYV. CDR3 bases: TGTGCCAGCAGCCAGGGGACAGGAGCTTACGAGCAGTACGTC.

This clonotype was counted a few times. This rearrangement joins TRBV20-1 to TRBJ1-3; no definite D call. The length of the CDR3 is 13 residues. V lost 0 bases to trimming and J lost 5 bases, with 8 bases between them. CDR1 is DFQATT and CDR2 is SNEGSKA in the germline V gene (reference sequence). CDR3 sequence reads: CSARDAGRNTIYF. The CDR3 nucleotides are TGCAGTGCTAGAGATGCCGGCCGAAACACCATATATTTT.

V and J are TRBV28 and TRBJ1-5; the match to TRBD1 covers 11 bases. CDR1 and CDR2 from the germline V gene are MDHEN and SYDVKM. This CDR3 region has 19 residues. The V and J ends lost 6 bases and 2 bases, in that order; junction bases with no gene match: 15. The CDR3 DNA reads TGTGCCAGCAGCACCGCCGGGACAGGGGGACTGGTTGGCAATCAGCCCCAGCATTTT. It is translated as CASSTAGTGGLVGNQPQHF.

This clonotype was detected a few times. The rearrangement uses TRBV29-1 and TRBJ2-3, with 9 bases that match TRBD2. The length of the CDR3 is 15 residues. Germline V gives CDR1 SQVTM, CDR2 ANQGSEA. With V trimmed by 4 bases and J by 4 bases, 9 bases remained unmatched. CDR3 sequence reads: CSVVSGTSISDTQYF. CDR3 DNA: TGCAGCGTTGTCTCTGGGACTAGCATTTCAGATACGCAGTATTTT.

This clonotype has only a few counts. The chain has TRBV12-3 or TRBV12-4 and TRBJ2-1, with TRBD2 matching 12 bases. The CDR3 contains 15 residues. V was clipped by 2 bases and J by 9 bases; unmatched bases: 5. The CDR3 here is CASSLLAGGSGEQFF. In nucleotides, the CDR3 is TGTGCCAGCAGTTTACTAGCGGGGGGGTCGGGTGAGCAGTTCTTC.

This clonotype has more than one count but fewer than ten. The chain links TRBV9 to TRBJ1-1, with a tentative D call TRBD1 (5 bases). Germline loops: CDR1 SGDLS, CDR2 YYNGEE. The CDR3 runs to 14 residues. Between the trimmed V and J ends, which lost 0 bases and 4 bases, there was a span of 10 bases. The DNA for the CDR3 is TGTGCCAGCAGCGTAGCAGGGAGGGTCACTGAAGCTTTCTTT. Protein: CASSVAGRVTEAFF.

Only a few counts were recorded for this clonotype. This sequence joins TRBV11-2 and TRBJ1-1; no clear D gene. V was shortened by 2 bases and J by 4 bases, with 17 bases between the two germline ends. The germline V gene encodes CDR1 SGHAT and CDR2 FQNNGV. CDR3 size: 16 residues. The DNA for the CDR3 is TGTGCCAGCAGCTTAAGTGGCTGGCCTCGGGGCACTGAAGCTTTCTTT. Its protein product is CASSLSGWPRGTEAFF.

The chain recombines TRBV12-3 or TRBV12-4 with TRBJ2-5; D uncertain. The CDR3 loop spans 16 amino acids. Between the trimmed V and J ends, which lost 1 base and 2 bases, there was a span of 14 bases. The CDR3 reads CASSLDGPRRQETQYF. DNA for the CDR3: TGTGCCAGCAGTTTAGACGGACCCCGGCGGCAAGAGACCCAGTACTTC.

The V call is TRBV12-3 or TRBV12-4, the J call TRBJ2-1; TRBD2 aligns across 12 bases. The CDR3 sequence is 15 residues long. With 4 bases clipped from V and 7 bases from J, the junction kept 5 bases outside the gene matches. The CDR3 DNA reads as TGTGCCAGCAGTTCTAGCGGGGGGGCACGTAATGAGCAGTTCTTC. The encoded protein is CASSSSGGARNEQFF.

The rearrangement links TRBV13 to TRBJ1-3; unclear D gene. CDR3 size: 14 residues. Trimming removed 3 bases from V and 4 bases from J, with 10 bases in between. CDR1 and CDR2 (germline): PRHDT, FYEKMQ (reference sequence). The CDR3 DNA is TGTGCCAGCAGCTTCCCTACATCCGGAAACACCATATATTTT. Protein product: CASSFPTSGNTIYF.

CDR3 amino acids: CASSQDFYEQYV. Here the CDR3 DNA reads TGTGCCAGCAGTCAGGATTTCTACGAGCAGTACGTC. The V gene is TRBV6-2 or TRBV6-3, the J gene TRBJ2-7; D gene ambiguous. The germline V gene encodes CDR1 MNHEY and CDR2 SVGEGT. The CDR3 runs to 12 residues. V shed 5 bases and J shed 3 bases, with 8 bases lying between them.

This clonotype turned up a few times. The chain carries TRBV4-1 and TRBJ2-7, with D possibly matching TRBD2 (6 bases). With 0 bases removed from V and 4 bases from J, the gap between germline ends came to 10 bases. From germline, CDR1 is MGHRA and CDR2 YSYEKL. CDR3 length: 14 residues. The CDR3 DNA sequence: TGCGCCAGCAGCCAAGATTTGGAGGGGTACGAGCAGTACGTC. It encodes CASSQDLEGYEQYV.

The CDR3 coding sequence is TGTGCCAGCAGCTTAGGAGGGGAATCCAAAAACATTCAGTACTTC. It is translated as CASSLGGESKNIQYF. The chain uses TRBV7-3 and TRBJ2-4, with D maybe TRBD2 (6 bases). CDR1 is SGHTA, CDR2 FQGTGA, per germline. Trimming took off 2 bases at V and 2 bases at J, with 10 bases between the two ends. CDR3 length: 15 residues.

This clonotype showed up just a few times. The CDR3: CASSIPGDGAGELFF. CDR3 in DNA: TGTGCCAGCAGCATCCCAGGGGATGGGGCCGGGGAGCTGTTTTTT. The chain couples TRBV7-4 to TRBJ2-2, with D possibly matching TRBD1 (6 bases). The CDR3 length is 15 residues. The V end was cut by 5 bases, the J end by 6 bases, with 16 bases between. Germline V CDR1 and CDR2: SGHVT, SQSDAQ.

This clonotype was observed a handful of times. The rearrangement links TRBV28 to TRBJ2-3; D possibly corresponds to TRBD2 (6 bases). CDR1 is MDHEN and CDR2 is SYDVKM in the germline V gene. With 6 bases removed from V and 5 bases from J, the gap between germline ends came to 18 bases. The CDR3 sequence is 15 residues long. This chain's CDR3 is CASSVRRDGEDTQYF. The DNA of the CDR3 is TGTGCCAGCAGCGTCCGGAGGGACGGTGAAGATACGCAGTATTTT.

The genes are TRBV2 and TRBJ1-5; unclear D gene. Germline assignment: CDR1 SNHLY and CDR2 FYNNEI. Deletions cut 7 bases from V and 6 bases from J, with 13 bases between. This CDR3 has 13 amino acids. The CDR3 loop reads CASNLEFIQPQHF. The CDR3 DNA is TGTGCCAGCAACCTCGAATTCATTCAGCCCCAGCATTTT.

The chain uses TRBV20-1 and TRBJ2-5; D is perhaps TRBD1 (5 bases). Germline CDR1 DFQATT, CDR2 SNEGSKA (reference sequence). The ends were cut back, 7 bases at V and 7 bases at J, with 13 bases in the middle. The CDR3 runs 11 residues. The CDR3 DNA reads TGCAGTGTCGCGACAGTTTGGACCCAGTACTTC. The encoded protein is CSVATVWTQYF.

The rearrangement links TRBV11-2 to TRBJ1-1, with D hard to call. The CDR3 sequence is 16 residues long. The ends were cut back, 5 bases at V and 1 base at J, with 17 bases in the middle. Germline CDR1 SGHAT, CDR2 FQNNGV. CDR3 nucleotide sequence: TGTGCCAGCAGCCCTCGCGGAGGGCTGGCGAACACTGAAGCTTTCTTT. Amino acid sequence: CASSPRGGLANTEAFF.

The chain is built from TRBV12-3 or TRBV12-4 and TRBJ2-1, with 9 bases fitting TRBD1. The V and J ends lost 1 base and 8 bases, in that order; junction bases with no gene match: 6. This CDR3 region has 15 residues. This chain's CDR3 is CASSLVGQGSDEQFF. Here the CDR3 DNA reads TGTGCCAGCAGTTTAGTAGGACAGGGGAGCGATGAGCAGTTCTTC.

The sample holds a few counts of this clonotype. The gene calls are TRBV5-1 and TRBJ2-5; TRBD2 agrees at 10 bases. Looked up from germline, CDR1 is SGHRS and CDR2 is YFSETQ. The CDR3 extends over 17 amino acids. Trimming took 0 bases from V and 5 from J; bases not matched to a gene: 10. This chain's CDR3 is CASSLAPTSGDRETQYF. The CDR3 region has the DNA TGCGCCAGCAGCTTGGCCCCCACTAGCGGGGACCGGGAGACCCAGTACTTC.

V is TRBV6-4 and J is TRBJ1-1, with D unclear. This CDR3 comprises 13 residues. Germline V gives CDR1 MRHNA, CDR2 SNTAGT. The ends were cut back, 4 bases at V and 3 bases at J, with 9 bases in the middle. The CDR3 nucleotides read TGTGCCAGCAGTGCCGGATTTGACACTGAAGCTTTCTTT. Encoded protein: CASSAGFDTEAFF.